This passage covers 14 T cell receptor beta chains from one sample sequenced in a study of blood T cell repertoires in COVID-19. Sequencing was performed with immunoSEQ multiplex PCR; in TCRdb, only in-frame clones are kept and a portion is missing. The data contain about 160,000 clones, approximately 84% of them singletons. The material sequenced was peripheral blood. The source of these receptors is a woman older than 75 with acute or convalescent COVID-19.

This sequence joins TRBV5-1 and TRBJ2-3; D is unresolved. Germline CDR1 reads SGHRS; CDR2 reads YFSETQ. CDR3 length equals 14 residues. V shed 1 base and J shed 1 base, with 7 bases lying between them. Here the CDR3 DNA reads TGCGCCAGCAGCTTGAGCCTCGGCACAGATACGCAGTATTTT. It codes for CASSLSLGTDTQYF. Based on the CDR3 plus reference TRBV5-1 and TRBJ2-3, the full variable domain is KAGVTQTPRYLIKTRGQQVTLSCSPISGHRSVSWYQQTPGQGLQFLFEYFSETQRNKGNFPGRFSGRQFSNSRSEMNVSTLELGDSALYLCASSLSLGTDTQYFGPGTRLTVL.

The chain links TRBV11-2 to TRBJ2-5, with D uncertain. CDR3 size: 15 residues. V lost 1 base to trimming and J lost 1 base, with 10 bases between them. Germline loops: CDR1 SGHAT, CDR2 FQNNGV. DNA of the CDR3: TGTGCCAGCAGCTTAGGTGCGGTTACCCAAGAGACCCAGTACTTC. This codes for CASSLGAVTQETQYF.

The chain couples TRBV30 to TRBJ2-3; 11 bases agree with TRBD2. The length of the CDR3 is 13 residues. Germline V gene lookup returns CDR1 GTSNPN and CDR2 SVGIG (reference sequence). J lost 9 bases, V lost 1 base, and 3 bases had no gene match. This CDR3 reads CAWSGLAGTTQYF. The DNA of the CDR3 is TGTGCCTGGAGTGGACTAGCGGGAACGACGCAGTATTTT.

This clone was seen a single time. The chain is built from TRBV7-2 and TRBJ1-4; 9 bases agree with TRBD1. After removal of 5 bases from V and 7 bases from J, the junction contained 17 bases not matched to a gene. CDR1 is SGHTA and CDR2 is FQGNSA in the germline V gene. This CDR3 comprises 18 residues. CDR3 nucleotide sequence: TGTGCCAGCAGCCTGTCGAGGACAGGGGAAGGTTGGGGTGAAAAACTGTTTTTT. It specifies CASSLSRTGEGWGEKLFF.

The chain employs TRBV5-1 and TRBJ2-1; D gene ambiguous. Trimming took off 4 bases at V and 4 bases at J, with 9 bases between the two ends. CDR1 and CDR2 (germline): SGHRS, YFSETQ. This CDR3 has 13 residues. The CDR3 region is CASSLDSYNEQFF. CDR3 DNA: TGCGCCAGCAGCCTTGACTCTTACAATGAGCAGTTCTTC.

This chain connects TRBV5-4 to TRBJ2-1; 8 nucleotides agree with TRBD2. Per the germline V gene, CDR1 is SGHNT and CDR2 is YYREEE (reference sequence). Trimming removed 2 bases from V and 2 bases from J; junction bases left unmatched: 3. The CDR3 runs to 15 residues. In DNA, the CDR3 is TGTGCCAGCAGCTTACCGGGACTAGCCTACAATGAGCAGTTCTTC. The encoded protein is CASSLPGLAYNEQFF. The full variable domain, in which reference TRBV5-4 and TRBJ2-1 provide the parts outside the CDR3, is ETGVTQSPTHLIKTRGQQVTLRCSSQSGHNTVSWYQQALGQGPQFIFQYYREEENGRGNFPPRFSGLQFPNYSSELNVNALELDDSALYLCASSLPGLAYNEQFFGPGTRLTVL.

The chain recombines TRBV7-7 with TRBJ2-3; TRBD2 matches 9 bases. V gave up 5 bases and J gave up 2 bases; unmatched junction bases: 2. This CDR3 has 14 amino acids. Germline loops: CDR1 SSHAT, CDR2 FNYEAQ (reference sequence). In DNA form, the CDR3 reads TGTGCCAGCAGCACTAGCGGGTTCACAGATACGCAGTATTTT. Translated: CASSTSGFTDTQYF.

This clone has a single count. J is TRBJ2-2 and V is TRBV7-6, with D maybe TRBD1 (6 bases). Between the trimmed V and J ends, which lost 4 bases and 1 base, there was a span of 10 bases. Germline CDR1 and CDR2: SGHVS and FNYEAQ. This CDR3 region has 15 residues. This CDR3 reads CASSSRGLNTGELFF. In nucleotides, the CDR3 is TGTGCCAGCAGCTCCAGGGGTTTGAACACCGGGGAGCTGTTTTTT.

J is TRBJ1-3 and V is TRBV6-5, with 9 bases lining up with TRBD1. The germline CDR1 and CDR2 sequences are MNHEY and SVGAGI. CDR3 size: 15 residues. With V trimmed by 4 bases and J by 4 bases, 5 bases remained unmatched. Here the CDR3 reads CASSSDRGAGNTIYF. The CDR3 DNA reads as TGTGCCAGCAGTTCGGACAGGGGTGCCGGAAACACCATATATTTT.

This clone was counted a single time. The CDR3 spells CASSRDRVTYEQYF. DNA for the CDR3: TGTGCCAGTAGTAGGGACAGGGTAACCTACGAGCAGTACTTC. The chain recombines TRBV19 with TRBJ2-7, with 9 bases identical to TRBD1. V was pared by 4 bases and J by 2 bases, with 3 bases of the junction left unmatched. This CDR3 has 14 residues. The germline gives CDR1 LNHDA, CDR2 SQIVND (reference sequence). The full variable domain, completed using reference TRBV19 and TRBJ2-7, is DGGITQSPKYLFRKEGQNVTLSCEQNLNHDAMYWYRQDPGQGLRLIYYSQIVNDFQKGDIAEGYSVSREKKESFPLTVTSAQKNPTAFYLCASSRDRVTYEQYFGPGTRLTVT.

The genes are TRBV10-1 and TRBJ2-3, with 15 bases fitting TRBD2. The CDR3 contains 21 residues. The germline V gene has CDR1 WNHNN and CDR2 SYGVQD (reference sequence). After removal of 3 bases from V and 3 bases from J, the junction contained 16 bases not matched to a gene. The CDR3 nucleotides are TGCGCCAGCAGTGAATTGTCGGGACTAGCGGGAGGAGGGTCAGTAACAGATACGCAGTATTTT. Its protein product is CASSELSGLAGGGSVTDTQYF.

The V gene is TRBV5-4, the J gene TRBJ2-3; no clear D gene. The ends were cut back, 4 bases at V and 3 bases at J, with 6 bases in the middle. Looked up from germline, CDR1 is SGHNT and CDR2 is YYREEE (reference sequence). There are 12 residues in the CDR3. DNA of the CDR3: TGTGCCAGCAGCATAATAACAGATACGCAGTATTTT. Its protein is CASSIITDTQYF.

The J gene is TRBJ2-7, the V gene TRBV11-2; 8 bases map to TRBD1. From germline, CDR1 is SGHAT and CDR2 FQNNGV. V lost 3 bases, J lost 1 base, and 5 bases stayed unmatched. This CDR3 is built from 15 residues. The CDR3 spells CASSLDRVKSYEQYF. DNA of the CDR3: TGTGCCAGCAGCTTGGACAGGGTGAAGTCCTACGAGCAGTACTTC.

V gene TRBV5-4 combines with J gene TRBJ2-5, with D perhaps TRBD1 (6 bases). CDR3 length: 17 amino acids. Germline V lookup: CDR1 SGHNT, CDR2 YYREEE (reference sequence). V was cut by 3 bases and J by 1 base, with 19 bases left in between. In DNA, the CDR3 is TGTGCCAGCAGCTCCCCTCAGGTCAGGGGATTCCAAGAGACCCAGTACTTC. It is translated as CASSSPQVRGFQETQYF.